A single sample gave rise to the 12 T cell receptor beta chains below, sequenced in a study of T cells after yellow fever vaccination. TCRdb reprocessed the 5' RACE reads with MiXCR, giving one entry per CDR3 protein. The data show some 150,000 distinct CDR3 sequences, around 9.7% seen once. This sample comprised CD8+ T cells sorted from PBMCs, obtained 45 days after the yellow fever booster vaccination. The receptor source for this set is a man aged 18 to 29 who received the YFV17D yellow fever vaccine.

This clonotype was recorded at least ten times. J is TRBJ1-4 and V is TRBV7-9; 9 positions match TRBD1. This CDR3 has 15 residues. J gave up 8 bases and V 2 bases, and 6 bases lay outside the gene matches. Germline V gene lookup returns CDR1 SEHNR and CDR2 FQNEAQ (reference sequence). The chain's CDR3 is CASSLTRQGEEKLFF. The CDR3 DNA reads TGTGCCAGCAGCTTAACTCGACAGGGGGAGGAAAAACTGTTTTTT.

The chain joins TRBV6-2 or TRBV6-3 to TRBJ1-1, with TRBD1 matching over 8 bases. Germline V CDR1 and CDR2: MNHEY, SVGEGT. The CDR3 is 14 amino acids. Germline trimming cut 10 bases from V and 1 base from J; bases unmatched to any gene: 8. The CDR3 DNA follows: TGTGCCACTGACAGGGGCCGGGGGAACACTGAAGCTTTCTTT. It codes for CATDRGRGNTEAFF.

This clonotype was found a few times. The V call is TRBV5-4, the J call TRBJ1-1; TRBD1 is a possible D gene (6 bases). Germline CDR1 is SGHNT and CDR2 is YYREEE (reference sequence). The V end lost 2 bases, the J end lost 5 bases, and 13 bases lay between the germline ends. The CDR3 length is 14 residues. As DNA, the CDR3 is TGTGCCAGCAGCTTTGGGGGGCGCAGAACTGAAGCTTTCTTT. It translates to CASSFGGRRTEAFF.

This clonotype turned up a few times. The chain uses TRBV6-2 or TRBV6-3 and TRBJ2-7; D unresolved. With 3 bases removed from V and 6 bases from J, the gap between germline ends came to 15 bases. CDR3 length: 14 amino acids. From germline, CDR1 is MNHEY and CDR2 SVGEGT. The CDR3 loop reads CASSYLRSRAEQYV. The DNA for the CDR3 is TGTGCCAGCAGTTATCTAAGATCGCGAGCCGAGCAGTACGTC.

Here the CDR3 reads CASSSLTSGFPYEQYF. CDR3 nucleotide sequence: TGTGCCAGCAGCTCCTTGACTAGCGGATTTCCCTACGAGCAGTACTTC. J is TRBJ2-7 and V is TRBV7-9; 9 bases are shared with TRBD2. V shed 4 bases and J 2 bases; nucleotides not matched to a gene: 9. The length of the CDR3 is 16 residues. The germline V gene encodes CDR1 SEHNR and CDR2 FQNEAQ (reference sequence).

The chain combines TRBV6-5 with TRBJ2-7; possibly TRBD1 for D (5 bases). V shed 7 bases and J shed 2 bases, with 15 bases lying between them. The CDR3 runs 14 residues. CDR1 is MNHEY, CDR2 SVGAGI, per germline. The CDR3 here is CASTYSLGPYEQYF. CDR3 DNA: TGTGCCAGCACCTATAGTCTGGGGCCCTACGAGCAGTACTTC.

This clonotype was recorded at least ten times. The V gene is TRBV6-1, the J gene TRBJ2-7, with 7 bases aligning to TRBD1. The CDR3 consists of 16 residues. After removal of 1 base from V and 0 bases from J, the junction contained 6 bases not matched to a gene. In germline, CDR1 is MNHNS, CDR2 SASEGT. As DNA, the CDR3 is TGTGCCAGCAGTGAAGAGGCAGGGGACAGCTCCTACGAGCAGTACTTC. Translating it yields CASSEEAGDSSYEQYF.

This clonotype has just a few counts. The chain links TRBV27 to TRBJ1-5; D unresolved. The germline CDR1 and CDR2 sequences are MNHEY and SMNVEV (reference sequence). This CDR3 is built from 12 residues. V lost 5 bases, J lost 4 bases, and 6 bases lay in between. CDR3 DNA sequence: TGTGCCAGCAGTGAATATAATCAGCCCCAGCATTTT. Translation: CASSEYNQPQHF.

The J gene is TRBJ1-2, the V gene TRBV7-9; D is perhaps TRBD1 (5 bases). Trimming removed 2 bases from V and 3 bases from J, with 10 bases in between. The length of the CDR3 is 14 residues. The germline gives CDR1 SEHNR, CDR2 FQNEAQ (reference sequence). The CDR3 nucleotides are TGTGCCAGCAGCTTACTCGACAGAGACTATGGCTACACCTTC. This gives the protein CASSLLDRDYGYTF.

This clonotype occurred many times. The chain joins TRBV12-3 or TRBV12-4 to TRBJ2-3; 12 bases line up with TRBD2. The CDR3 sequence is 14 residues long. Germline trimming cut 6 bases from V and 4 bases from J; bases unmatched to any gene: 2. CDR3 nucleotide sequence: TGTGCCAGCAGAGCTAGCGGGGGGGCAGATACGCAGTATTTT. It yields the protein CASRASGGADTQYF.

CDR3 DNA: TGTGCGAACGGGGGGGGAACTTGCAATGAGCAGTTCTTC. Translation: CANGGGTCNEQFF. The genes are TRBV21-1 and TRBJ2-1; the table gives TRBD1 as D, unverified against the DNA. TRBV21-1 is classified as a pseudogene. The CDR3 covers 13 residues.

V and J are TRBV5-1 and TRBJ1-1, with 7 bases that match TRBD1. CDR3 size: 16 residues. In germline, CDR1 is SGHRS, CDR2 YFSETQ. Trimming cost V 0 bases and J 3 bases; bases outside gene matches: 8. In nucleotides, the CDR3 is TGCGCCAGCAGCTTGGTGAACAGGGGTTATGACACTGAAGCTTTCTTT. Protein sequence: CASSLVNRGYDTEAFF.